This T cell receptor (beta chain) is drawn from a study of shared clonotypes between healthy human individuals (dated by TCRdb to the early 2020s). Some background on the complete study: The cohort included three men and a couple of women between 18 and 49 years of age. For each donor, CD4 naive and CD4 memory were each given three plates, CD8 naive was given two plates, and CD8 memory was given one plate. Blood TCR repertoires of roughly five healthy adults were deeply sequenced to estimate repertoire size and the extent of clonotype sharing between individuals. Between about 0.8 and 9 billion PBMCs per donor were obtained by leukapheresis. To increase sequencing depth and limit assay-specific biases, TCR repertoire library preparation and sequencing were carried out by different laboratories using diverse techniques. On the study overall, not on this receptor specifically: Pairwise subsampling indicated that sequencing depth was expected to affect the degree of clonotype sharing among donors. Only blood was sampled, and tissue TCR repertoires likely differ from those in blood. Rarefaction of sorted-subset datasets indicated incomplete sequencing despite the large sequencing depth. The small number of donors limited the genetic and exposure-history diversity represented. Across a handful of donors, 4.5% to 6.5% of naive CD4, roughly 3.5% of naive CD8, about 2.3% of memory CD4, and approximately 0.42% of memory CD8 clonotypes were shared. Larger estimated clonotype richness was generally found for naive subsets than for memory subsets. Compared with non-shared clonotypes, clonotypes shared by all four sorted-subset donors had higher generation probabilities.

The donors were healthy, HIV-negative adults with no recently reported acute infections or vaccinations. Every donor was a Caucasian adult residing in Nashville, Tennessee, USA. CD4+ T cells were enriched through magnetic negative selection, after which naive cells were positively selected on CD45RA and the remaining negative fraction served as the memory subset. Blood was obtained by leukapheresis, after which PBMCs were separated by Ficoll-Histopaque density gradient centrifugation and cryopreserved in liquid nitrogen vapor phase. Analytical flow cytometry was used to check the purity and quantity of each magnetically sorted T cell population. Each sorted fraction had its genomic DNA isolated and then quantified by UV absorbance on a Nanodrop 2000c. CDR1 SGHTS and CDR2 YDEGEE were looked up in the germline V gene. The CDR3 runs 18 amino acids, cysteine and phenylalanine included. CDR3 DNA is the only sequence kept; it has 54 bases, read in frame from the first base. The V and J ends are trimmed by 4 bases and 3 bases, leaving 22 bases between them.

Details on this clone: Its antigen remains unidentified. No quality values exist for individual bases; no much larger clone is one base distant.

Using the deep immunoSEQ assay, multiplex PCR amplified TCR CDR3 regions from genomic DNA. Extracted genomic DNA from each cell subset was spread evenly across all wells of several immunoSEQ 96-well plates, with each plate serving as a replicate. For sorted subsets, each replicate PCR was loaded with about 0.2 ug genomic DNA, equivalent to approximately 27,000 T cell genomes. The purified libraries were quantified using a Qubit 3.0 fluorometer, sized with a Bioanalyzer 2100, and then quantified again using the KAPA Library Quantification kit. A separate single-read 150-cycle Illumina NextSeq 550 flow cell was used to sequence each immunoSEQ 96-well plate. Per the original workflow: Because only junctional sequences without quality scores were contained in the immunoSEQ output, filtering matching that applied to full-length reads could not be performed. Sequences were annotated with PyIR, a Python wrapper for IgBLAST v1.9, using IMGT germline references to assign V/J genes and CDR3. Reads with weak V/J assignments (E-value above 1e-6), missing CDR3, stop codons, out-of-frame junctions, or ambiguous translated residues were removed. V3J clonotypes were defined by identical inferred V gene, J gene, and CDR3 amino acid sequence. Percentage overlap between repertoires was computed as shared unique clonotypes divided by the size of the smaller repertoire. RTK rarefaction, the Chao1 estimator, and Recon v2.1 estimates of unobserved clonotypes were used to assess repertoire richness. Generation probabilities for all TCRbeta clonotypes obtained by the gDNA method from a handful of donors were computed using OLGA. TCRdb mirrors the immuneACCESS table, restricted to in-frame sequences. Some clones are absent from its copies; in checked studies, under half trace to an unresolved V gene, and the reason for the others is unknown. That table gives V, J and clone size, and the DNA gave D and trimming. The sample table contains approximately 2,300,000 clones; only one count was recorded for 85% to 95% of them. The ten largest clones add up to approximately 0.4% of the sample.

The sample consisted of naive CD4+ T cells from PBMCs. Explained via the paper, the cell subset or site label denotes: CD45RA+ positively selected. The rearranged chain carries TRBV5-8 and TRBJ2-2, and the D gene may be TRBD1, 5 bases matching. This clonotype was sampled from a young man in good health. Some clones in this sample may be carry-over from other donors' samples. CDR3 loop: CASSRNSRGVGDTGELFF. The nucleotide sequence reads TGTGCCAGCAGCCGGAATTCGCGTGGCGTAGGGGACACCGGGGAGCTGTTTTTT.